In this sample, the clone carrying this T cell receptor beta chain turned up a few times. The sample comes from a study of blood T cells in healthy people across ages. Using a J-beta primer mix together with a sample-barcoded 5' primer, a second PCR was run for roughly 6 to 12 cycles. TCRdb reprocessed the 5' RACE reads with MiXCR, giving one entry per CDR3 protein. The sample comprises around 1.5 million distinct CDR3 sequences, 42% of which are singletons, and approximately 7.9% rests with the top ten. Peripheral blood, about 10 milliliters per donor, was collected. The CDR3 spans 15 residues. V shed 5 bases and J 4 bases; nucleotides not matched to a gene: 10. The germline V gene has CDR1 MNHEY and CDR2 SMNVEV (reference sequence).

Sequencing was performed on blood. The chain has TRBV27 and TRBJ1-1; TRBD1 matches 7 bases. This TCR came from a woman aged 18-30 years in good health. The CDR3 DNA reads TGTGCCAGCAGTGGACCGACAGGGTCCGGCACTGAAGCTTTCTTT. Its translation is CASSGPTGSGTEAFF.